This T cell receptor (beta chain) was observed in a study of human T cells and chemical hapten exposure. Study-wide findings and caveats: Expanded TCRs created a significantly greater count of big CDR3 similarity clusters than controls did.

Remarks on this clonotype: The antigen remains undetermined.

Each cDNA molecule in the library carried unique molecular identifiers. Per the original methods: Sample-level TCR yields exhibited a median of about 91,000, with a range of about 20,000 to 700,000. MiXCR was run by TCRdb on the RACE reads, yielding one entry per CDR3 protein. The V and J calls come from TCRdb's annotation, not from the publication. Counted here are fewer than 200,000 distinct CDR3 sequences, 25% to 30% occurring once; the ten biggest clones make up 2.1%. Time point reported: patch test 3, about 24 weeks after DPC sensitization. Noted treatment: therapeutic diphenylcyclopropenone sensitization with weekly scalp DPC. Blood sampling preceded each patch test application. V lost 5 bases and J lost 2, with 16 bases in between. This CDR3 region has 15 residues. The germline V gene has CDR1 DFQATT and CDR2 SNEGSKA (reference sequence).

The TCR comes from a woman under 30 with alopecia areata. Some clones in this sample may be carry-over from other donors' samples. The sample consisted of whole blood, taken in connection with sensitization to the hapten diphenylcyclopropenone (DPC). The chain links TRBV20-1 to TRBJ2-1; D uncertain. The CDR3 nucleotides are TGCAGTGCTCAAAAGAACGGGCCTACCTACAATGAGCAGTTCTTC. It specifies CSAQKNGPTYNEQFF.